Listed below are T cell receptor beta chains from one sample, sequenced in a study of blood T cell repertoires in COVID-19. Assay used: immunoSEQ multiplex PCR; TCRdb lists only in-frame clones, some missing. Of around 260,000 clones in the sample, 88% were seen once. The material sequenced was peripheral blood. The origin of the receptors is a woman aged 65 to 85 with COVID-19, enrolled during active disease. Both conserved end residues are part of each CDR3. Fields, in order: V gene, CDR3 protein.

TRBV28 CASSLSQNFQETQYF
TRBV19 CASSIAGKETQYF
TRBV15 CATSRDVGQTYEQYF
TRBV28 CASSLSSRQLYGYTF
TRBV9 CASSEGAGVGEAFF
TRBV7-9 CASSSQGDQPQHF
TRBV2 CASIRLAGPSYEQYF
TRBV27 CASRPRPRGDQPQHF
TRBV11-2 CASRGVAGNKNIQYF
TRBV27 CASSSTRGQGPNQPQHF
TRBV5-1 CASSLSSPGPGNTIYF
TRBV30 CAWSTTGQGAGGYTF
TRBV4-2 CASSQVGTGQSKRNTEAFF
TRBV5-5 CASRPSHTNTGELFF
TRBV7-2 CASSLQNRNSPLHF
TRBV5-1 CASSSDMPNTEAFF
TRBV6-5 CASSRVTGGAYEQYF
TRBV3-1/TRBV3-2 CASSQSEVRRQSSPLHF
TRBV9 CASSVVRGSDYEQYF
TRBV7-9 CASSIQGEAEAFF
TRBV5-1 CASSLASDSYEQYF
TRBV30 CAWSAGTVLPIGYTF
TRBV30 CAWREGNKNIQYF
TRBV5-1 CASSLSTSGSKEDTQYF
TRBV6-5 CASSYSQGVVGYEQYF
TRBV28 CASSSNYWVFEKLFF
TRBV28 CASRERGGVYYGYTF
TRBV3-1/TRBV3-2 CASSQVMGRNSPLHF
TRBV2 CASSDWTGVGNTIYF
TRBV6-4 CASSAGTATKAFF
TRBV30 CAWRPQGPANEKLFF
TRBV28 CASSGAGTGDGRGYTF
TRBV19 CASTPGQGANEQFF
TRBV29-1 CSVGLAGYGELFF
TRBV6-5 CASSRDRDGYTF
TRBV5-1 CASAEPATNEKLFF
TRBV2 CASRLGITNSPLHF
TRBV5-1 CASSLGQNYEQYF
TRBV27 CATQRMTEETQYF
TRBV5-1 CASSSQGGPGNTIYF